This T cell receptor beta chain was captured by sequencing in a study of cytomegalovirus exposure and HLA in healthy donors. The study's findings and limits: Researchers catalogued approximately 170 TCR beta chains as cytomegalovirus-associated. Analysis was carried out at a later point, and it linked a missense DCLRE1C variant to TCR beta V- and J-gene trimming.

A multiplex PCR was run with 60 Vbeta primers and 13 Jbeta primers. TCRdb keeps only in-frame clones here, not all; method: immunoSEQ multiplex PCR. The table shows about 200,000 clones, with less than 85% occurring only once. Germline loops: CDR1 MNHEY, CDR2 SVGAGI. V was pared by 5 bases and J by 2 bases, with 3 bases of the junction left unmatched. The CDR3 spans 14 residues. A word on this clone: The antigen remains unidentified.

This receptor was obtained from a man between 18 and 35 years old in good health and CMV-seronegative. V is TRBV6-5 and J is TRBJ1-2, with TRBD1 matching over 9 bases. The material sequenced was PBMCs. In DNA form, the CDR3 reads TGTGCCAGCAGTCGGGACAGGGCCAACTATGGCTACACCTTC. Protein product: CASSRDRANYGYTF.